This TCR beta chain derives from a study of cytomegalovirus exposure and HLA in healthy donors (dated by TCRdb to 2017 to 2019). Describing the broader study: In an earlier analysis of around 540 of the donors, 276 Gb of sequence data and 117 million unique TCR beta sequences from 150 million to 200 million T cells were reported. Around 300 gigabases of sequencing data and tens of millions of unique TCR sequences were included in an early release covering under 650 HLA-typed donors. Alongside the repertoire data, information on donor age, sex, ethnicity and CMV serostatus was compiled. The study was designed to test whether signatures of past pathogen exposure could be identified by cataloging public T cell receptors. All discovery cohort repertoires had been generated on a single sequencing platform. Using immunosequencing, the study profiled T cell repertoires from about 620 subjects and related those repertoires to cytomegalovirus serostatus. An earlier analysis of some 500 of the donors used high-throughput TCR beta sequencing to judge whether each TCR beta V gene segment behaved as functional or pseudogenic. To predict cytomegalovirus infection status, the study brought together high-throughput TCR immunosequencing, statistical association of individual TCRs with disease status, and machine learning. The later analysis used no new phenotypic data to find candidate immune exposures, relying instead on TCR beta sequences and their occurrence across donors. Several DR-DQ haplotypes were treated as single units for association and clustering because of strong linkage in the cohort. To study patterns of TCR occurrence, a later analysis re-analyzed previously published TCR beta repertoires from 666 donors and added high-resolution HLA genotyping. A separate validation cohort of more than 100 different subjects was used in addition to the 666-subject first cohort. Across approximately 400 genotyped donors of the cohort, an average of about 220,000 unique TCR beta nucleotide sequences per donor were sequenced, and about a sixth of those sequences were non-productive. In a later genetic analysis, genome-wide SNP genotypes for 398 of the 666 donors were used, and that subset was treated as a discovery cohort. The genetic ancestry cluster associated with self-reported Caucasian donors included about 84% of the roughly 400 genotyped donors. The number of donors typed differed by locus, with about 629-630 for A, B, C, DRB1 and DQB1, over 500 for DQA1, about 610 for DPA1, and some 440 for DPB1. HLA typing included class I and class II loci at four-digit resolution. The investigation overall reported the following: The study gave a list of over 150 TCR beta chains associated with cytomegalovirus. Linkage disequilibrium might explain the correlated functional status among segregating V segments, but an unknown experimental factor could not be ruled out. Compared with the roughly 710-donor mean, donors in an Asian-associated ancestry cluster had fewer N-insertions in productive TCRs, according to a later genetic analysis. Most TCR sequences were observed very rarely across donors, whereas some public TCRs were present in many individuals. Because counts were too low, around 17 rarely observed V segments, including chromosome 9 orphons, were left out of the earlier analysis of about 620 of the donors. A further reported finding was that TCR beta sequences accurately predicted the HLA-A and HLA-B alleles for most subjects in the first cohort. In a later genetic analysis, a missense DCLRE1C variant was associated with V-gene and J-gene trimming of TCR beta chains, and the association was replicated in an independent cohort. When HLA alleles, especially DR and DQ, strongly co-occurred, attributing TCR associations to individual alleles was difficult. CMV serostatus was the only immune exposure information available for the cohort. In an earlier analysis of more than 450 of the donors, most TCR beta V segments were observed in productive rearrangements about 90% or about 30% of the time, broadly matching IMGT annotations. The sequencing pipeline was judged likely to have produced a cluster of highly shared sequence variants as a technical artifact. According to a later analysis, parvovirus B19, influenza, CMV and Epstein-Barr virus appeared linked to several top co-occurrence clusters. Most CMV-associated TCR beta chains appeared to be HLA-restricted in a later analysis, and the HLA associations seemed to be driven largely by CMV exposure. This cohort had only TCR beta chains sequenced, and the lack of alpha or paired-chain data limited which features could be detected. Because HLA typing was unavailable for some donors at each locus, only the typed subset was used in association tests. A later analysis found that TCR association rates varied across HLA loci, with DRB1 alleles showing the most associated TCRs and HLA-C alleles the fewest. In a later analysis, 15,000 to 20,000 TCR beta sequences were associated with specific HLA alleles at a false discovery rate of 0.05. In both the original and validation cohorts, the classifier was reported to diagnose cytomegalovirus status with high specificity and sensitivity. A few of the identified cytomegalovirus-associated TCR beta chains were confirmed in vitro to be specific for cytomegalovirus antigens. Presence/absence analyses assumed roughly uniform sequencing depth across donors, an assumption that may not hold. In a later analysis, HLA-associated TCR beta chains showed more clonal expansion and lower generation probabilities than non-associated chains that were equally common. The authors suggested that the approach could potentially be generalized to other disease states and immunological phenotypes. Because the 87-base-pair reads could not distinguish some IMGT-functional V segments, including TRBV6-2 and TRBV6-3, those segments were excluded.

Comments on this clone: Its cognate antigen has yet to be identified. No quality values exist for individual bases; no much larger clone is one base distant.

The library was built by means of the immunoSEQ multiplex PCR assay. A mixture of 60 forward primers for TCR Vbeta segments and 13 reverse primers for TCR Jbeta segments was used in the multiplex PCR. The CDR3 region of rearranged TCR beta genes was amplified from genomic DNA with a multiplex PCR assay. Amplified TCR beta libraries were sequenced as 87-base-pair reads on the Illumina HiSeq System. In the source study's methods: A later analysis tallied 75 million to 85 million unique TCR beta chains across the 666 repertoires, and about 10 million of those chains were shared by two or more donors. A nearest-neighbor algorithm error-corrected the raw reads and collapsed the reads into unique sequences, merging closely related sequences to remove PCR and sequencing errors. To assign V, D and J gene segments, CDR3 sequences were aligned to IMGT reference sequences. For a sequence to be retained, a match of at least six nucleotides was required to both a V gene segment and a J gene segment. A rearrangement counted as productive if the CDR3 had no stop codons and remained in frame with V and J, and every other rearrangement counted as non-productive. Following IMGT convention, CDR3 was defined as the stretch from the second conserved V-encoded cysteine up to the conserved J-encoded phenylalanine. The earlier analysis of about 610 of the donors excluded sequences that lacked an unambiguous match to a single V gene segment. An earlier analysis of fewer than 650 of the donors classified V segments as functional when productive rearrangements were above 56.7% and as segregating when the standard deviation between donors was above 5%. To diagnose cytomegalovirus status from the catalog of TCR beta chain sequences, a statistical classification framework was built. In a later analysis, V and J genes were assigned by comparing TCR nucleotide sequences against IMGT/GENE-DB human TR gene sequences. A later analysis assigned CDR3 sequences and most-parsimonious VDJ recombination scenarios with the TCRdist pipeline. In a later analysis, every TCR beta chain was defined by the combination of its CDR3 amino acid sequence and its V-gene family, and reads without a unique V-gene family were dropped. A later analysis removed 600 or so highly shared, low-generation-probability nucleotide sequences to deal with suspected cross-contamination and a sequencing artifact. In a later analysis, a clonal expansion index for each public chain was calculated from normalized within-repertoire ranks of inferred template counts. Generation probabilities in a later analysis came from a VDJ recombination model fitted to out-of-frame rearrangements, and those results were checked against IGoR. In a later analysis, TCR-TCR, TCR-HLA and TCR-CMV co-occurrence was scored with hypergeometric tests, and a repertoire-size bias correction was applied to TCR pairs. False discovery rates were estimated in a later analysis by permuting HLA or CMV assignments 20 times. A later analysis grouped co-occurring TCRs with DBSCAN, adding TCRdist sequence similarity when clustering within HLA-allele-positive subsets. Repertoires with fewer than 30,000 or more than 120,000 public chains were left out of co-occurrence clustering, as were roughly five repertoires with anomalous nucleotide sharing. TCRdb's version of the immuneACCESS table is confined to in-frame rearrangements and falls short of the full clone set. An unresolved V gene accounts for under half of the shortfall where checked; the remainder is of unknown origin. V and J calls and clone size come straight from that table; D and trimming were deduced from the DNA. Counted in this sample were some 150,000 clones; 80% to 85% of them appeared once. The ten largest clones represent roughly 2.9% of the sample.

The cohort was made up of approximately 700 healthy bone marrow donors. At the time of sampling, all cohort members were nominally healthy, though unrecorded immune exposures were likely present. The donor tested CMV seronegative and was one of the 352 seronegative cohort members. A peripheral blood sample was collected from each donor, and TCR beta sequencing was performed on peripheral blood mononuclear cells. Genomic DNA extraction from the blood cell samples was performed with the Qiagen DNeasy Blood Extraction Kit. The cysteine opens and the phenylalanine closes a CDR3 of 13 amino acids. CDR3 DNA is the only sequence kept; it has 39 bases, read in frame from the first base. The CDR1 and CDR2 encoded by the germline V gene are SQVTM and ANQGSEA. At the junction V is shortened by 6 bases and J by 0 bases, with 12 bases in between.

This clonotype originated in a woman in her 30s in good health and CMV-seronegative. The sequence links TRBV29-1 to TRBJ2-7; TRBD2 is a weak D gene call, 5 bases matching. Sample: PBMCs. The nucleotides are TGCAGCGTAGGAGGTCTGCCCTCCTACGAGCAGTACTTC. Its protein is CSVGGLPSYEQYF.